The clone carrying this T cell receptor (beta chain) was counted at least ten times. RNA transcripts yielded amplified TCR beta CDR3 regions. The HTBI set primed first-round TCR CDR3 RT-PCR. TCRdb itself ran the multiplex PCR reads through MiXCR, one entry per CDR3 protein. The sample contains 400,000 to 500,000 distinct CDR3 sequences, 14% to 15% of which appear only once. The sample comes from a study of T cells in Graves' hyperthyroidism and ophthalmopathy. Clinical symptoms, serum thyroxine and TRAb, thyroid ultrasound and orbital computed tomography together formed the diagnostic basis. Sequenced: blood. The sequence was obtained from a man aged 18 to 35 with Graves' ophthalmopathy.

This CDR3 reads CASGPLSLARTDTQYF. The DNA of the CDR3 is TGTGCCAGCGGCCCGTTGAGTCTAGCACGCACAGATACGCAGTATTTT. V and J are TRBV11-1 and TRBJ2-3; the D gene is possibly TRBD2 (5 bases). V lost 8 bases to trimming and J lost 1 base, with 19 bases between them. Germline CDR1 is SGHAT and CDR2 is FQDESV (reference sequence). The CDR3 is 16 residues long. Full variable domain (missing parts from reference TRBV11-1 and TRBJ2-3): EAEVAQSPRYKITEKSQAVAFWCDPISGHATLYWYRQILGQGPELLVQFQDESVVDDSQLPKDRFSAERLKGVDSTLKIQPAELGDSAMYLCASGPLSLARTDTQYFGPGTRLTVL.